This TCR beta chain was sequenced for a study of blood T cell repertoires in COVID-19. TCRdb keeps only in-frame clones here, not all; method: immunoSEQ multiplex PCR. The table has some 160,000 clones, around 81% seen once. This CDR3 region has 14 residues. This clonotype was obtained from a man aged 65 to 85 who had recovered from COVID-19. The chain recombines TRBV21-1 with TRBJ2-7; the DNA was not used to check the table's D call, TRBD1. TRBV21-1 is listed as a pseudogene. Sequences were obtained from peripheral blood. This CDR3 reads CASSDRDRPYEQYF. Written as DNA, the CDR3 is TGTGCCAGCAGCGACCGGGACAGACCCTACGAGCAGTACTTC.